A single sample is the source of the 4 T cell receptor beta chains below, sequenced in a study of blood T cell repertoires in COVID-19. Some clones are missing from TCRdb's copy, which holds only in-frame ones; the method was immunoSEQ multiplex PCR. This sample has just over 350,000 clones; roughly 87% occur once, and the top ten carry 2.5% to 3.5%. Source material: PBMCs or T cells enriched from blood (not recorded which). The receptors originated from a woman aged 30 to 39 who had recovered from COVID-19.

The chain has TRBV9 and TRBJ2-2; a possible D gene is TRBD2 (6 bases). The V end was cut by 2 bases, the J end by 7 bases, with 15 bases between. Germline loops: CDR1 SGDLS, CDR2 YYNGEE. The CDR3 consists of 15 residues. The CDR3 coding sequence is TGTGCCAGCAGCGTGGGCTTAGCGGAATACGGGGAGCTGTTTTTT. Encoded protein: CASSVGLAEYGELFF.

The J gene is TRBJ2-1, the V gene TRBV7-6, with TRBD2 identical over 9 bases. Germline CDR1 and CDR2: SGHVS and FNYEAQ. This CDR3 has 16 residues. The J segment lost 8 bases and the V segment lost 2 bases, leaving 10 bases of the junction unmatched. This chain's CDR3 is CASSLIPTSGVDEQFF. CDR3 coding DNA: TGTGCCAGCAGCTTAATACCGACTAGCGGTGTCGATGAGCAGTTCTTC.

The chain combines TRBV7-2 with TRBJ2-1; 9 nucleotides line up with TRBD1. Unmatched junction bases numbered 4, after V lost 3 bases and J lost 4 bases. The CDR3 sequence is 15 residues long. In germline, CDR1 is SGHTA, CDR2 FQGNSA. DNA for the CDR3: TGTGCCAGCAGCTTTATTGGACAGGGGTACAATGAGCAGTTCTTC. As protein: CASSFIGQGYNEQFF.

Here the CDR3 reads CATDKGQGRTEAFF. As DNA, the CDR3 is TGCGCCACCGACAAGGGACAGGGGAGGACTGAAGCTTTCTTT. V gene TRBV10-1 combines with J gene TRBJ1-1, with 10 nucleotides matching TRBD1. Per germline, CDR1 WNHNN and CDR2 SYGVQD (reference sequence). The CDR3 is 14 residues long. The J segment lost 5 bases and the V segment lost 10 bases, leaving 10 bases of the junction unmatched.